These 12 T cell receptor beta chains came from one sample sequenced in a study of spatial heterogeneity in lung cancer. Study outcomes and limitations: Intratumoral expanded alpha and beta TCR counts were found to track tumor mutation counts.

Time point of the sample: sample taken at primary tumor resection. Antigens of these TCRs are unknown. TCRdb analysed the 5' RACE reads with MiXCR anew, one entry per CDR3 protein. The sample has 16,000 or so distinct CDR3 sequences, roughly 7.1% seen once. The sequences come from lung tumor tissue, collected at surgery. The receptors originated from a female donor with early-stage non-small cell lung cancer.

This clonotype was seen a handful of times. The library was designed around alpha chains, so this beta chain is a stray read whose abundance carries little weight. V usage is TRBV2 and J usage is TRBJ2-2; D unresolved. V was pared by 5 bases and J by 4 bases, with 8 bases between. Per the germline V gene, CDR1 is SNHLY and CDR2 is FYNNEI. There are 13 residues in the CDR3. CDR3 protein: CASSFFSTGELFF. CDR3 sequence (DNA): TGTGCCAGCAGTTTCTTCTCCACCGGGGAGCTGTTTTTT.

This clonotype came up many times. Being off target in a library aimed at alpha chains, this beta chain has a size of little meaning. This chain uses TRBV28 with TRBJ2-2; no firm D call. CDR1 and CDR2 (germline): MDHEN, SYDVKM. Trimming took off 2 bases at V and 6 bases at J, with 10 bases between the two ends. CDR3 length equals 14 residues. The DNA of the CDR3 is TGTGCCAGCAGTTTAGTTCCCGCGGCCGGGGAGCTGTTTTTT. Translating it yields CASSLVPAAGELFF.

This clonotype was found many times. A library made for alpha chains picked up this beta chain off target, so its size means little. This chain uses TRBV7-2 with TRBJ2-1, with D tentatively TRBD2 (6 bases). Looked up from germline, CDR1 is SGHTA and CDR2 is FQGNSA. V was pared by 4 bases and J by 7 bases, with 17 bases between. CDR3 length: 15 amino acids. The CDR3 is CASSSGVRAPNEQFF. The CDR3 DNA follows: TGTGCCAGCAGCTCGGGAGTTCGAGCCCCAAATGAGCAGTTCTTC.

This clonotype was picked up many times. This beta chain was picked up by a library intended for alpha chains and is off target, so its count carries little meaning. The CDR3 is CASSLGPTSNQPQHF. CDR3 DNA: TGTGCCAGCAGCTTGGGACCTACTAGCAATCAGCCCCAGCATTTT. The V and J genes are TRBV5-6 and TRBJ1-5; no clear D. Trimming removed 0 bases at V and 0 bases at J, with 7 bases between. The CDR3 is 15 amino acids. Germline CDR1 SGHDT, CDR2 YYEEEE. Supplemented by reference TRBV5-6 and TRBJ1-5, the full variable domain reads DAGVTQSPTHLIKTRGQQVTLRCSPKSGHDTVSWYQQALGQGPQFIFQYYEEEERQRGNFPDRFSGHQFPNYSSELNVNALLLGDSALYLCASSLGPTSNQPQHFGDGTRLSIL.

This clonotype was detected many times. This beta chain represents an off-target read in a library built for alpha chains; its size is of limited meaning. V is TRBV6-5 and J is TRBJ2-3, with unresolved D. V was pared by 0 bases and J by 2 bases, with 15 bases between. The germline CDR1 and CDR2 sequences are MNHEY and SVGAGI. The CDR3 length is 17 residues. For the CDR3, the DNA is TGTGCCAGCAGTTACTCGGGCGGTTCGTCTGTCACAGATACGCAGTATTTT. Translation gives CASSYSGGSSVTDTQYF.

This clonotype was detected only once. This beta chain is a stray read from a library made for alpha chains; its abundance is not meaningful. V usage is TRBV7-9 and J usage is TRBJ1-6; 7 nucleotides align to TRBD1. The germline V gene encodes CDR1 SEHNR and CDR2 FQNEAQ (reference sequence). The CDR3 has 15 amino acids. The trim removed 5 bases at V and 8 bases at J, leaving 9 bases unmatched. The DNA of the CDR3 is TGTGCCAGCAGCCGGCAGACAGGGATCGATTCACCCCTCCACTTT. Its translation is CASSRQTGIDSPLHF.

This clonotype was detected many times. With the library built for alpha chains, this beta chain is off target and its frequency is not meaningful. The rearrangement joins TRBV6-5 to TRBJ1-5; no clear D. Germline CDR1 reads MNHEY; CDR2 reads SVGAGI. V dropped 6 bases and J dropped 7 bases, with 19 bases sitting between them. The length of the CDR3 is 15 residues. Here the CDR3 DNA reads TGTGCCAGCAGCCCCGACCGGGCCCCCCGGCAGCCCCAGCATTTT. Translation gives CASSPDRAPRQPQHF.

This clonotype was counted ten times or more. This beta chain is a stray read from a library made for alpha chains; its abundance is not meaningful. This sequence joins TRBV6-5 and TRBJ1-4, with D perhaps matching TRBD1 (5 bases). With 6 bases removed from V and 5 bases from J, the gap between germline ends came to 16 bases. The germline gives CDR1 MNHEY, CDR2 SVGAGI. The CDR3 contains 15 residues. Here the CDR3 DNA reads TGTGCCAGCAGGCCCCTAGGGGCGCAGAATGAAAAACTGTTTTTT. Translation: CASRPLGAQNEKLFF.

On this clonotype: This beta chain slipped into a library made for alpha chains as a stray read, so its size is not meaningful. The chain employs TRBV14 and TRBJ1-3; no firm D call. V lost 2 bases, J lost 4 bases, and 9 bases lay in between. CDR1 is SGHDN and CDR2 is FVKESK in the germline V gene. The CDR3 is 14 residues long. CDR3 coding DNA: TGTGCCAGCAGCCAACTCCTTGGAGGAAACACCATATATTTT. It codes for CASSQLLGGNTIYF.

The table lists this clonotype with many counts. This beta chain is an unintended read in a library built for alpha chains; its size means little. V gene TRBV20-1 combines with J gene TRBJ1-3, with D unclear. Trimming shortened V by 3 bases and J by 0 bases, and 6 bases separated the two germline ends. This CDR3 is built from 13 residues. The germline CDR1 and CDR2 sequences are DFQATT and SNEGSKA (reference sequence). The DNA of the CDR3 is TGCAGTGCTAGCGCCGTCTCTGGAAACACCATATATTTT. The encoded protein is CSASAVSGNTIYF.

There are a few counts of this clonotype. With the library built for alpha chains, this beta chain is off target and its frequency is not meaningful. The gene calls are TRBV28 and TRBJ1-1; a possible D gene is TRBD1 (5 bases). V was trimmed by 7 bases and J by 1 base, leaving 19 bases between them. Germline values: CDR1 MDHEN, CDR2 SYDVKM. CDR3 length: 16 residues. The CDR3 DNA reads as TGTGCCAGCACCCCCTTTGGGGGGTCGGGGAACACTGAAGCTTTCTTT. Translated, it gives CASTPFGGSGNTEAFF. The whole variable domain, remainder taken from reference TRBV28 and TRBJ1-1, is DVKVTQSSRYLVKRTGEKVFLECVQDMDHENMFWYRQDPGLGLRLIYFSYDVKMKEKGDIPEGYSVSREKKERFSLILESASTNQTSMYLCASTPFGGSGNTEAFFGQGTRLTVV.

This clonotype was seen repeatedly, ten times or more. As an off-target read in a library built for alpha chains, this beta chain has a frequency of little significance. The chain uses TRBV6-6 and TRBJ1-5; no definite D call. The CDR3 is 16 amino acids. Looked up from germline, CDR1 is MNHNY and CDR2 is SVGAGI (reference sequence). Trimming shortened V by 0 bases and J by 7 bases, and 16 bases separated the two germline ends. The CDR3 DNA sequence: TGTGCCAGCAGTTACTCGTCTGCAGTAGATCTCCAGCCCCAGCATTTT. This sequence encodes CASSYSSAVDLQPQHF.